This T cell receptor beta chain was identified in a study of blood T cell repertoires in COVID-19. Study-wide context: Both acute and convalescent COVID-19 samples were obtained from the United States, Italy and Spain. From T cells, B-cell-depleted T cells, or PBMCs came the material, which was cDNA or gDNA.

Individuals drawn from approximately 22 US areas were about 18 to 95 years old. The CDR3 is 14 residues long. The ends lost 4 bases at V and 3 bases at J; junction bases unmatched: 6. Looked up from germline, CDR1 is LGHDT and CDR2 is YNNKEL (reference sequence). Authors' methods: Amplification of reference gene primers provided the estimated nucleated cell counts. Only in-frame clones appear in the TCRdb table, and some are missing; sequencing was by immunoSEQ multiplex PCR. V and J calls and clone size are those listed in that table; D and trimming were worked out from the DNA. Among roughly 360,000 clones listed, around 89% were seen once.

The receptor was isolated from a woman aged 25 to 45 with acute COVID-19. The chain has TRBV3-1 (or the pseudogene TRBV3-2) and TRBJ2-7, with 7 bases identical to TRBD1. Sample: PBMCs or T cells enriched from blood (not recorded which). CDR3 sequence (DNA): TGTGCCAGCAGCCGCGACAGGGCAGACTACGAGCAGTACTTC. It yields the protein CASSRDRADYEQYF.